The rows below give T cell receptor beta chains drawn from one sample of a study of shared clonotypes between healthy human individuals. The data were produced by immunoSEQ multiplex PCR, yet TCRdb's version contains in-frame clones alone and is incomplete. The table includes over 150,000 clones, approximately 70% detected once. The source material was memory CD4+ T cells sorted from blood. The origin of the receptors is a man aged 30 to 39 in good health. The CDR3 runs from the conserved cysteine through the conserved F or W. D genes are given only for firm matches. Part of the rows lack a size; the others show once, few, many or a class for expanded clones.

size | D | J | length | V | CDR3 | DNA
. | . | TRBJ2-3 | 12 | TRBV11-2 | CASSMGQDTQYF | TGTGCCAGCAGCATGGGACAAGATACGCAGTATTTT
. | TRBD1 | TRBJ2-7 | 16 | TRBV28 | CASSASDRGASYEQYF | TGTGCCAGCAGTGCGAGCGACAGGGGGGCCTCCTACGAGCAGTACTTC
. | TRBD2 | TRBJ2-3 | 16 | TRBV7-2 | CASSLGTSRSTDTQYF | TGTGCCAGCAGCCTAGGGACTAGTCGAAGCACAGATACGCAGTATTTT
. | . | TRBJ2-3 | 14 | TRBV19 | CASSIGLATDTQYF | TGTGCCAGTAGTATAGGCCTAGCGACAGATACGCAGTATTTT
. | . | TRBJ1-4 | 15 | TRBV5-1 | CASSLDPETNEKLFF | TGCGCCAGCAGCTTGGACCCAGAAACTAATGAAAAACTGTTTTTT
. | . | TRBJ1-1 | 15 | TRBV6-5 | CASSYSGRGNTEAFF | TGTGCCAGCAGTTACTCAGGCAGAGGGAACACTGAAGCTTTCTTT
. | TRBD1 | TRBJ1-2 | 15 | TRBV28 | CASSPRTGLNYGYTF | TGTGCCAGCAGTCCACGGACAGGTCTCAACTATGGCTACACCTTC
. | TRBD1 | TRBJ2-5 | 16 | TRBV5-5 | CASSNLPGQGQGTQYF | TGTGCCAGCAGCAACCTACCGGGACAGGGTCAAGGGACCCAGTACTTC
. | . | TRBJ2-7 | 14 | TRBV28 | CASSLQASGYEQYF | TGTGCCAGCAGTTTACAGGCGTCGGGTTACGAGCAGTACTTC
. | . | TRBJ2-7 | 15 | TRBV5-1 | CASSLAGEDVYEQYF | TGCGCCAGCAGCTTGGCAGGGGAAGATGTGTACGAGCAGTACTTC
once | . | TRBJ2-1 | 14 | TRBV4-3 | CASSQGSQWDEQFF | TGCGCCAGCAGCCAAGGGAGCCAATGGGATGAGCAGTTCTTC
. | TRBD2 | TRBJ2-1 | 16 | TRBV14 | CASSQGTAGVWDEQFF | TGTGCCAGCAGCCAAGGGACAGCGGGAGTATGGGATGAGCAGTTCTTC
many | . | TRBJ1-1 | 14 | TRBV14 | CASSQPLLNTEAFF | TGTGCCAGCAGCCAACCTCTATTGAACACTGAAGCTTTCTTT
. | . | TRBJ2-1 | 14 | TRBV28 | CASSLSVSGLEQFF | TGTGCCAGCAGTTTATCGGTTTCGGGACTCGAGCAGTTCTTC
. | . | TRBJ2-1 | 15 | TRBV10-2 | CASSESRGTYNEQFF | TGCGCCAGCAGTGAGTCGAGGGGAACCTACAATGAGCAGTTCTTC
. | TRBD2 | TRBJ2-7 | 19 | TRBV5-5 | CASSLSYRTSGSRGYEQYF | TGTGCCAGCAGCTTGTCATATCGGACTAGCGGGAGCAGGGGCTACGAGCAGTACTTC
. | . | TRBJ1-1 | 13 | TRBV18 | CASSLSGFSEAFF | TGTGCCAGCTCACTCTCAGGGTTTTCTGAAGCTTTCTTT
. | . | TRBJ2-6 | 17 | TRBV5-1 | CASSGTGRISGANVLTF | TGCGCCAGCAGCGGGACGGGACGCATCTCTGGGGCCAACGTCCTGACTTTC
. | . | TRBJ2-5 | 15 | TRBV28 | CASSLRRGAWETQYF | TGTGCCAGCAGTCTCCGGAGGGGGGCGTGGGAGACCCAGTACTTC
. | . | TRBJ2-7 | 15 | TRBV27 | CASSSLPGFSYEQYF | TGTGCCAGCAGTTCCTTACCCGGGTTCTCCTACGAGCAGTACTTC
. | . | TRBJ2-7 | 12 | TRBV28 | CASSFLLYEQYF | TGTGCCAGCAGTTTCCTCCTATACGAGCAGTACTTC
once | . | TRBJ2-5 | 14 | TRBV15 | CATSRDPGKETQYF | TGTGCCACCAGCAGAGATCCGGGGAAAGAGACCCAGTACTTC